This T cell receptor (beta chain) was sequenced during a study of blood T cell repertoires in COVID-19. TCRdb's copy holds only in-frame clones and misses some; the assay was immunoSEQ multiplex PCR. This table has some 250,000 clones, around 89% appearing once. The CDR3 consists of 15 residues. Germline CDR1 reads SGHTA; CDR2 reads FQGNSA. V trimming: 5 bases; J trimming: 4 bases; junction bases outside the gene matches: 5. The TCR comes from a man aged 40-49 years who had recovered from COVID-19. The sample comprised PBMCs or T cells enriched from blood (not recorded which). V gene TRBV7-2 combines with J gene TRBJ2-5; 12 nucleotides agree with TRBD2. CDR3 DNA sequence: TGTGCCAGCAGCGAAACTAGCGGGGGGACAGAGACCCAGTACTTC. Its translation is CASSETSGGTETQYF.